This paragraph covers one T cell receptor (beta chain) sequence. Per the original methods: Nucleated cell counts were estimated from reference gene primer amplification. Profiling relied on immunoSEQ multiplex PCR, and the TCRdb table lists in-frame clones only, not all of them. D and trimming were read from the DNA, whereas the V and J calls and clone size are those reported in that table. The sample includes 85,000 to 95,000 clones, around 88% of them seen just once. Germline V gene sequence: CDR1 DFQATT, CDR2 SNEGSKA (reference sequence). J was trimmed by 9 bases and V by 3 bases; bases with no gene match: 4. This CDR3 is built from 13 residues. The data were obtained in a study of blood T cell repertoires in COVID-19. Study-wide background: Italy, Spain and the United States were the sources of the convalescent and acute COVID-19 samples. From T cells, B-cell-depleted T cells, or PBMCs came the material, which was cDNA or gDNA.

The source material was peripheral blood. The rearrangement joins TRBV20-1 to TRBJ1-6, with 8 nucleotides matching TRBD1. This receptor was identified in a man between 60 and 75 years old with acute or convalescent COVID-19. As DNA, the CDR3 is TGCAGTGCTAGTGGACAGGGAGGTTCACCCCTCCACTTT. It translates to CSASGQGGSPLHF.